One sample yielded the 10 T cell receptor beta chains listed below, sequenced in a study of shared clonotypes between healthy human individuals. Terminally differentiated effector memory CD45RA+ cells were excluded from the naive CD8 cells, which were CD45RO-negative and positively selected for CCR7. Libraries were prepared by immunoSEQ multiplex PCR; TCRdb keeps only in-frame clonotypes and omits some of them. The table includes some 740,000 clones, more than 85% detected once. Sequenced material: naive CD8+ T cells sorted from blood. These receptors were collected from a man aged 30 to 45 in good health.

This chain uses TRBV11-2 with TRBJ2-7, with 8 positions matching TRBD1. Germline V gene data show CDR1 as SGHAT and CDR2 as FQNNGV. Trimming at V came to 4 bases and at J to 6 bases, leaving 8 bases not matched to a gene. The CDR3 is made up of 14 amino acids. Written as DNA, the CDR3 is TGTGCCAGCAGCTCTGACAGGGGCTACCCCGAGCAGTACTTC. This codes for CASSSDRGYPEQYF.

This chain uses TRBV6-4 with TRBJ2-1; 7 bases are shared with TRBD2. The germline gives CDR1 MRHNA, CDR2 SNTAGT. The V segment lost 4 bases and the J segment 8 bases; nucleotides outside the gene matches: 8. This CDR3 spans 14 amino acids. CDR3 sequence reads: CASSASGGRDEQFF. Written as DNA, the CDR3 is TGTGCCAGCAGTGCTTCGGGGGGTCGGGATGAGCAGTTCTTC.

This clone came up a few times. V is TRBV13 and J is TRBJ1-2, with D hard to call. Germline V gene data show CDR1 as PRHDT and CDR2 as FYEKMQ (reference sequence). The CDR3 loop spans 13 amino acids. V lost 4 bases and J lost 0, with 6 bases in between. CDR3 amino acids: CASSSGANYGYTF. CDR3 DNA: TGTGCCAGCAGCTCGGGAGCTAACTATGGCTACACCTTC. Full variable domain (missing parts from reference TRBV13 and TRBJ1-2): AAGVIQSPRHLIKEKRETATLKCYPIPRHDTVYWYQQGPGQDPQFLISFYEKMQSDKGSIPDRFSAQQFSDYHSELNMSSLELGDSALYFCASSSGANYGYTFGSGTRLTVV.

The rearrangement uses TRBV27 and TRBJ2-1, with 9 bases identical to TRBD2. Looked up from germline, CDR1 is MNHEY and CDR2 is SMNVEV (reference sequence). This CDR3 comprises 15 residues. V shed 6 bases and J 10 bases; nucleotides not matched to a gene: 13. CDR3 region: CASSPQREVGLEQFF. The CDR3 DNA sequence: TGTGCCAGCAGCCCCCAGCGGGAGGTGGGTTTGGAGCAGTTCTTC.

The genes are TRBV7-9 and TRBJ2-7; D is tentatively TRBD1 or TRBD2 (6 bases each). Germline loops: CDR1 SEHNR, CDR2 FQNEAQ (reference sequence). The V and J ends lost 5 bases and 4 bases respectively, with 18 bases between them. The CDR3 sequence is 15 residues long. CDR3 residues: CASSGRAGQLYEQYF. The CDR3 DNA reads as TGTGCCAGCAGCGGTCGGGCGGGACAACTGTACGAGCAGTACTTC.

The chain recombines TRBV9 with TRBJ2-1, with D perhaps given as TRBD1 or TRBD2 (5 bases each). Germline CDR1 SGDLS, CDR2 YYNGEE. With 6 bases removed from V and 4 bases from J, the gap between germline ends came to 14 bases. The CDR3 length is 14 residues. The CDR3, as DNA: TGTGCCAGCAAGCCAGGGACGGGATACAATGAGCAGTTCTTC. Amino acid sequence: CASKPGTGYNEQFF.

The chain employs TRBV6-5 and TRBJ2-7; TRBD1 matches 8 bases. Unmatched junction bases numbered 9, after V lost 4 bases and J lost 4 bases. Germline CDR1 and CDR2: MNHEY and SVGAGI. The length of the CDR3 is 15 residues. The CDR3 nucleotides are TGTGCCAGCAGTTCACCGGGACAGGCAGTTTACGAGCAGTACTTC. Protein product: CASSSPGQAVYEQYF.

The sample holds a few counts of this clone. The likely explanation is a read error, given a far larger clone one base away. This sequence joins TRBV6-4 and TRBJ2-3, with TRBD2 matching 10 bases. Germline CDR1 is MRHNA and CDR2 is SNTAGT. This CDR3 spans 15 amino acids. The V gene end was trimmed by 4 bases and the J gene end by 0 bases; junction bases not matched to a gene: 1. In DNA form, the CDR3 reads TGTGCCAGCAGTGCGACTAGCGGGAGCACAGATACGCAGTATTTT. It yields the protein CASSATSGSTDTQYF.

V usage is TRBV5-6 and J usage is TRBJ1-1; D uncertain. CDR1 is SGHDT, CDR2 YYEEEE, per germline. Trimming took off 3 bases at V and 5 bases at J, with 14 bases between the two ends. There are 14 residues in the CDR3. The CDR3: CASSSPPWDTEAFF. As DNA, the CDR3 is TGTGCCAGCAGCTCACCACCCTGGGATACTGAAGCTTTCTTT.

The chain carries TRBV9 and TRBJ2-1, with TRBD1 matching over 12 bases. Trimming at V came to 4 bases and at J to 9 bases, leaving 8 bases not matched to a gene. The CDR3 totals 15 residues. CDR1 and CDR2 from the germline V gene are SGDLS and YYNGEE. The DNA for the CDR3 is TGTGCCAGCAGCCCAGAGGGACAGGGGGCGGCTGAGCAGTTCTTC. Translating it yields CASSPEGQGAAEQFF.